Sequencing of this T cell receptor beta chain was carried out in a study of T cell responses to AZD1222 COVID-19 vaccine. Study summary: Second doses at about 4 or about 12 weeks were pooled.

The study's findings and limits: Reports say nearly half of spike-specific TCRs go after unmutated variant regions. Across the whole spike, CD4 TCRs peaked at regions 160-218 and 743-854. Clonal diversity may have been underestimated in mostly white British donors.

As concerns this clone: Its cognate antigen is unknown.

Some clones are missing from TCRdb's copy, which holds only in-frame ones; the method was immunoSEQ multiplex PCR. Here the sample spans over 100,000 clones, roughly nine tenths being singletons. This sample comprised peripheral blood, obtained on day 0 of AZD1222 vaccination. The sequence came from an adult in good health.

The CDR3 nucleotides are TGTGCCAGCAGTTTATCGGGACAGGGAGTCGCCTACGAGCAGTACTTC. Its protein is CASSLSGQGVAYEQYF. The V and J genes are TRBV27 and TRBJ2-7; 9 positions match TRBD1. The junction had 5 bases not matched to a gene; V was cut back by 0 bases and J by 2 bases. The CDR3 loop spans 16 amino acids. Looked up from germline, CDR1 is MNHEY and CDR2 is SMNVEV (reference sequence).